This note documents a single T cell receptor beta chain sequence. Per the original methods: Estimation of nucleated cell counts was performed using reference gene primer amplification. Sequenced by immunoSEQ multiplex PCR; TCRdb stores in-frame clones only, minus some. That table is the source of V, J and clone size, and D and trimming were worked out from the DNA. Of 150,000 to 200,000 clones listed, around 83% were seen once; the top ten hold 6.5% to 8.5%. These data originate in a study of blood T cell repertoires in COVID-19. Turning to the study itself: In each case, the material was cDNA or gDNA derived from T cells, B-cell-depleted T cells, or PBMCs.

The Seattle patients joined while their infection was active and were tracked longitudinally afterward. The CDR3 is 15 residues long. Trimming removed 5 bases from V and 4 bases from J; junction bases left unmatched: 7. CDR1 and CDR2 (germline): SNHLY, FYNNEI. Sequencing was done on a sample of peripheral blood. The V and J genes are TRBV2 and TRBJ1-4, with 7 positions matching TRBD1. The sequence came from a woman in her 70s with COVID-19, enrolled during active disease. CDR3: CASSTGQVDNEKLFF. CDR3 DNA sequence: TGTGCCAGCAGTACCGGACAGGTTGATAATGAAAAACTGTTTTTT. Together with reference TRBV2 and TRBJ1-4, the CDR3 gives the full variable domain: EPEVTQTPSHQVTQMGQEVILRCVPISNHLYFYWYRQILGQKVEFLVSFYNNEISEKSEIFDDQFSVERPDGSNFTLKIRSTKLEDSAMYFCASSTGQVDNEKLFFGSGTQLSVL.